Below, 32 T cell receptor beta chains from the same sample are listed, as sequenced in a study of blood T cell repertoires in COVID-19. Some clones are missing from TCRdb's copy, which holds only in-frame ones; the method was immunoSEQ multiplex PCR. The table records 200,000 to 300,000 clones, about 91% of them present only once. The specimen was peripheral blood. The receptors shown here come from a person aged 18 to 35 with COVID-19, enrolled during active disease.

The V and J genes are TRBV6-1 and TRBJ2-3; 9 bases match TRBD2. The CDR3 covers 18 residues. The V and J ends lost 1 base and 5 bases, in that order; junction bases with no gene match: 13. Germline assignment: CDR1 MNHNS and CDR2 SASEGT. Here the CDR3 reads CASSEGGTAVSGGDTQYF. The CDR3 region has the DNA TGTGCCAGCAGTGAAGGTGGAACAGCTGTTAGCGGGGGAGATACGCAGTATTTT.

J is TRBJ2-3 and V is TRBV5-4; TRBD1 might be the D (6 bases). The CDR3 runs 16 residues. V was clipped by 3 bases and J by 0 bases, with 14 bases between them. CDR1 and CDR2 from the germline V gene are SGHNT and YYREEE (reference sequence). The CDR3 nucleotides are TGTGCCAGCAGCTCCCGAGGGGGTTCCAGCACAGATACGCAGTATTTT. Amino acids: CASSSRGGSSTDTQYF. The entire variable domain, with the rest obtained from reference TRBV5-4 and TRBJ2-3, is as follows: ETGVTQSPTHLIKTRGQQVTLRCSSQSGHNTVSWYQQALGQGPQFIFQYYREEENGRGNFPPRFSGLQFPNYSSELNVNALELDDSALYLCASSSRGGSSTDTQYFGPGTRLTVL.

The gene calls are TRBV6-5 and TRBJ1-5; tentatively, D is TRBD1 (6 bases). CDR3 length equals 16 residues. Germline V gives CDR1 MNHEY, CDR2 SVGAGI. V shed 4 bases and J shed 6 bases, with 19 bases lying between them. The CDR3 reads CASSSPWQGSVQPQHF. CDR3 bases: TGTGCCAGCAGTTCCCCCTGGCAGGGGAGTGTTCAGCCCCAGCATTTT.

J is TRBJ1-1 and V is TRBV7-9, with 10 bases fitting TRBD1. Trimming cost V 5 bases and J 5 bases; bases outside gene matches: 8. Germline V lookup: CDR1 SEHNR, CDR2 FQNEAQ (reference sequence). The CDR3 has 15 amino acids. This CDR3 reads CASSPSTGGITEAFF. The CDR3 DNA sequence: TGTGCCAGCAGCCCTTCGACAGGGGGCATAACTGAAGCTTTCTTT.

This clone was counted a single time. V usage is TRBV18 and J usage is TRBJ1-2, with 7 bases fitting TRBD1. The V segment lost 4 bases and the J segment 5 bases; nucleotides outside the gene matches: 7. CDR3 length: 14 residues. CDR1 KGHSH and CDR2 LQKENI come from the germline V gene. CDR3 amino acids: CASSLPGTEYGYTF. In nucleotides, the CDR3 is TGTGCCAGCTCACTTCCCGGGACAGAATATGGCTACACCTTC.

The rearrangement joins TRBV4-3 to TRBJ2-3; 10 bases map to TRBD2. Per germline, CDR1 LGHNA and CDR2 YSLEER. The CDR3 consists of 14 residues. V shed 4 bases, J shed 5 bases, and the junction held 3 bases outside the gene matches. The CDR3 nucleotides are TGCGCCAGCAGCCTGCGGACTAGCGGAGATACGCAGTATTTT. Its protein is CASSLRTSGDTQYF.

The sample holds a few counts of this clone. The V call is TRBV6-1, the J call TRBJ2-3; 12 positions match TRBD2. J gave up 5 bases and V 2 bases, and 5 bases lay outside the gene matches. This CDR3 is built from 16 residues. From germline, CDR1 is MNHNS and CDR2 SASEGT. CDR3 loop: CASSESRLAGEDTQYF. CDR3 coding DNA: TGTGCCAGCAGTGAATCGAGACTAGCGGGAGAAGATACGCAGTATTTT.

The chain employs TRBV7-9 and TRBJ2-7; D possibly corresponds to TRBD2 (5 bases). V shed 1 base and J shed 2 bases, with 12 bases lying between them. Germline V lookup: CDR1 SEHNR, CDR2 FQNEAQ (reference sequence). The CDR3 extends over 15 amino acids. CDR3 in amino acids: CASSLGPPRAYEQYF. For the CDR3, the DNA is TGTGCCAGCAGCTTAGGGCCCCCGCGGGCCTACGAGCAGTACTTC.

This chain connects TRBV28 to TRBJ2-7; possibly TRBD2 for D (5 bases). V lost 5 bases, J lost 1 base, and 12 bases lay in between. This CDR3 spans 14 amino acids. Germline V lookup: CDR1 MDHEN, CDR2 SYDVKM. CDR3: CASSKGGKSYEQYF. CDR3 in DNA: TGTGCCAGCAGTAAAGGAGGTAAATCCTACGAGCAGTACTTC.

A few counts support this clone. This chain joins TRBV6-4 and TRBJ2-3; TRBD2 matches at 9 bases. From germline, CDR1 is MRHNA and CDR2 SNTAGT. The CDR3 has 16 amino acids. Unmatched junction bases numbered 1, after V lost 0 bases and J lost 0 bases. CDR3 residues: CASSDSSGSSTDTQYF. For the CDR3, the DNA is TGTGCCAGCAGTGACTCTAGCGGGAGTAGCACAGATACGCAGTATTTT.

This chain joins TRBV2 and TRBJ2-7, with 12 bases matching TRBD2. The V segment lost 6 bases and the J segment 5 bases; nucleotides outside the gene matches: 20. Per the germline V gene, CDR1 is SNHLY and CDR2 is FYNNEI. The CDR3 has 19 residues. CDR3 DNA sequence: TGTGCCAGCAGCGTAAAGTCGACTAGCGGGAGCCCCCGAGCAGACGAGCAGTACTTC. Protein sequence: CASSVKSTSGSPRADEQYF.

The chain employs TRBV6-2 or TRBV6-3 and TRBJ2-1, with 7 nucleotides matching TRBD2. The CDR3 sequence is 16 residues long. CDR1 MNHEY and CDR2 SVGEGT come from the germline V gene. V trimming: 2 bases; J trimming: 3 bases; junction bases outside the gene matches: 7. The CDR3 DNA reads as TGTGCCAGCAGTTACCTGGGGGGGGGAATCTACAATGAGCAGTTCTTC. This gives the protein CASSYLGGGIYNEQFF.

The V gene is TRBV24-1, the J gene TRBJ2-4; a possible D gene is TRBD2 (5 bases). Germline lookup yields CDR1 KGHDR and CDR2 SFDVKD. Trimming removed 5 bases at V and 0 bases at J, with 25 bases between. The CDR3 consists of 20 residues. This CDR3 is CATSVPSTAPEELAKNIQYF. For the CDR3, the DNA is TGTGCCACCAGTGTCCCCTCAACGGCCCCGGAGGAACTAGCCAAAAACATTCAGTACTTC.

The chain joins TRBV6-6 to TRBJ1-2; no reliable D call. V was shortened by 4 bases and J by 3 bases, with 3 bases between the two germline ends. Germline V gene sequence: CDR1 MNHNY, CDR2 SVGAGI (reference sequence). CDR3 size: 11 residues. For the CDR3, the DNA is TGTGCCAGCAGTTTAGACTATGGCTACACCTTC. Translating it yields CASSLDYGYTF.

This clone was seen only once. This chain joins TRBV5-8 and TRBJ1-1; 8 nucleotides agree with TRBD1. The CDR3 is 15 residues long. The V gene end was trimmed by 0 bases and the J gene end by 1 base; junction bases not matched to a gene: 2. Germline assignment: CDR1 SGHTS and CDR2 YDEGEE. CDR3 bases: TGTGCCAGCAGCTTGGGACAGGGGTGGAACACTGAAGCTTTCTTT. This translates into CASSLGQGWNTEAFF.

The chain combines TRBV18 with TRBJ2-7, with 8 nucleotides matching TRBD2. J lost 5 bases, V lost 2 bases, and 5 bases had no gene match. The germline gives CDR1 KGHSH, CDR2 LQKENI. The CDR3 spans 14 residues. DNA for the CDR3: TGTGCCAGCTCACCAAGCGGGAGCATCGACGAGCAGTACTTC. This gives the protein CASSPSGSIDEQYF.

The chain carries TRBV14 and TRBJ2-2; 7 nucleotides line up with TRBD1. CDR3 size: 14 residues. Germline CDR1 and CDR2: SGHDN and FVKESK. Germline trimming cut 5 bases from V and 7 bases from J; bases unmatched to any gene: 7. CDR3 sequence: CASSLTGSGGELFF. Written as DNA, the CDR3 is TGTGCCAGCAGCTTGACAGGGTCCGGCGGGGAGCTGTTTTTT.

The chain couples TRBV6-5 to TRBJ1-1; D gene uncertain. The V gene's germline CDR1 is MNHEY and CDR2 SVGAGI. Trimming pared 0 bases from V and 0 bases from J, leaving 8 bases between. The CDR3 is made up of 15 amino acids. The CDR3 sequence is CASSYSTGLNTEAFF. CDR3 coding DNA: TGTGCCAGCAGTTACTCTACGGGGTTGAACACTGAAGCTTTCTTT.

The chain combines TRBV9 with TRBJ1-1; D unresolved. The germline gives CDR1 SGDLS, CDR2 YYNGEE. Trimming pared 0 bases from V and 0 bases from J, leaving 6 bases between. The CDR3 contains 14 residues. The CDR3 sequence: CASSVVSMNTEAFF. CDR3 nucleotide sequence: TGTGCCAGCAGCGTAGTTTCCATGAACACTGAAGCTTTCTTT.

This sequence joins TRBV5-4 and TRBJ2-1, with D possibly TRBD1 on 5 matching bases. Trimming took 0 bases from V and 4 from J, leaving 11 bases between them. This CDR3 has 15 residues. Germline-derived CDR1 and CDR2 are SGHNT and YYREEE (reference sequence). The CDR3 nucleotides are TGTGCCAGCAGCTTGGTGCCAACAGGATACAATGAGCAGTTCTTC. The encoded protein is CASSLVPTGYNEQFF.

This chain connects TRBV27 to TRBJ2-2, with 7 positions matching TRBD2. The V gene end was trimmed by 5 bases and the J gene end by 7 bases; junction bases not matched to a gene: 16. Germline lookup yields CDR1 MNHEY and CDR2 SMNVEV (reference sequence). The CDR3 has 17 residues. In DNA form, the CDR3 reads TGTGCCAGCAGTCCCAGGGCTAGCGGTTGGCTTAACGGGGAGCTGTTTTTT. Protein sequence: CASSPRASGWLNGELFF.

The CDR3 loop is CASSVGSGSSYNEQFF. DNA for the CDR3: TGTGCCAGCAGTGTGGGTAGCGGGAGCTCCTACAATGAGCAGTTCTTC. The chain employs TRBV2 and TRBJ2-1; TRBD2 matches at 9 bases. The CDR3 has 16 residues. Germline V CDR1 and CDR2: SNHLY, FYNNEI. Unmatched junction bases numbered 4, after V lost 4 bases and J lost 0 bases.

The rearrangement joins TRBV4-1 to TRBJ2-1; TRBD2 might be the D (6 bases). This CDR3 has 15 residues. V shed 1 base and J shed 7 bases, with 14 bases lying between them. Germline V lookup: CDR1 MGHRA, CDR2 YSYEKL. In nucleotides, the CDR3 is TGCGCCAGCAGCCAAGGATTACTAGCAGGAAATGAGCAGTTCTTC. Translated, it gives CASSQGLLAGNEQFF.

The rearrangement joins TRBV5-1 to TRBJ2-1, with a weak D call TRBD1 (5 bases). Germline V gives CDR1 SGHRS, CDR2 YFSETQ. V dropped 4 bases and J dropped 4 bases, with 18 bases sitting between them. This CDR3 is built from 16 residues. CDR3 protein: CASSGAIIKDYNEQFF. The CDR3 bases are TGCGCCAGCAGCGGGGCTATTATAAAAGATTACAATGAGCAGTTCTTC.

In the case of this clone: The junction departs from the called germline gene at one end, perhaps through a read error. CDR3 DNA: TGCGCCAGCAGCTTTCCTAAAGGAACGGGAAACACATATACGCAGTATTTT. Its protein is CASSFPKGTGNTYTQYF. J is TRBJ2-3 and V is TRBV5-1, with D perhaps matching TRBD2 (5 bases). The CDR3 is 17 amino acids. Germline V gene data show CDR1 as SGHRS and CDR2 as YFSETQ.

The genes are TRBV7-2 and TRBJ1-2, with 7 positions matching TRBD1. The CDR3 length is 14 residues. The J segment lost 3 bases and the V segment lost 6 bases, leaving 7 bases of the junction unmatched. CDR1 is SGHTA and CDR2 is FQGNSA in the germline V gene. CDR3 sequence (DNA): TGTGCCAGCAGTAACCAACAGGGGTACTATGGCTACACCTTC. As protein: CASSNQQGYYGYTF.

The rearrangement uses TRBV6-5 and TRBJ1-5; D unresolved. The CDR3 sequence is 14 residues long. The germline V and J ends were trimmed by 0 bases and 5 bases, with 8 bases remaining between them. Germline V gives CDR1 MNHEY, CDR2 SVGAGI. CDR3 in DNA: TGTGCCAGCAGTTACTCGAGCCGTGATCAGCCCCAGCATTTT. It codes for CASSYSSRDQPQHF.

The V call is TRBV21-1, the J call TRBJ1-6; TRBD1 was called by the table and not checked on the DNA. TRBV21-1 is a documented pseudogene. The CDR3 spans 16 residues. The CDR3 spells CASNPSGTGVNSPLHF. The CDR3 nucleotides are TGTGCCAGCAACCCATCCGGGACAGGAGTTAATTCACCCCTCCACTTT.

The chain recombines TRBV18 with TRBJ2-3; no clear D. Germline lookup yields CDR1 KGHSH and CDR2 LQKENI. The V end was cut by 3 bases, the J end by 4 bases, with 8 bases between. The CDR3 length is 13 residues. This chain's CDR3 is CASSPTYADTQYF. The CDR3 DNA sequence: TGTGCCAGCTCACCCACATATGCAGATACGCAGTATTTT.

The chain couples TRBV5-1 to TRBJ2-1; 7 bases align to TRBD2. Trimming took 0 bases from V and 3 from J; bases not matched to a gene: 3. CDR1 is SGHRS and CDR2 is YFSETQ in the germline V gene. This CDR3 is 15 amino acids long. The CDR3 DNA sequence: TGCGCCAGCAGCTTGGCAGCGGGGTACTACAATGAGCAGTTCTTC. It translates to CASSLAAGYYNEQFF.

The CDR3 here is CASSSGSAVLTF. In DNA form, the CDR3 reads TGTGCCAGCAGTTCGGGTTCGGCCGTCCTGACTTTC. The rearrangement links TRBV27 to TRBJ2-6; the D is unclear. CDR1 and CDR2 from the germline V gene are MNHEY and SMNVEV (reference sequence). The V end was cut by 4 bases, the J end by 12 bases, with 10 bases between. This CDR3 has 12 residues.

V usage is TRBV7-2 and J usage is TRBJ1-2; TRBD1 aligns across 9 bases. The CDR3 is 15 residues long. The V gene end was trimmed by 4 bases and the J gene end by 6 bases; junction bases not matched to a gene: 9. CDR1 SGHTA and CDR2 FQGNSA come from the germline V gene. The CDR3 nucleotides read TGTGCCAGCAGCTACCCGGGACAGGGTATGGATGGCTACACCTTC. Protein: CASSYPGQGMDGYTF.